This is a list of T cell receptor beta chains from one sample in a study of technical replicates of blood from a few donors. Assay used: immunoSEQ multiplex PCR; TCRdb lists only in-frame clones, some missing. This sample carries about 66,000 clones, 88% of them seen once, and the ten largest clones take 4.6%. Sequencing was performed on PBMCs. The source is a human donor in good health. Some clones in this sample may be carry-over from other donors' samples. Both conserved end residues are part of each CDR3. Each record gives: J gene, D gene, CDR3 length, clone size, V gene, CDR3 DNA, CDR3 protein. The D gene is left open where the match is weak. Some rows have no size entry. The others give once, few or many, or a class for an expanded clone.

J: TRBJ2-1
D: .
length: 18
size: .
V: TRBV4-3
DNA: TGCGCCAGCAGCCAAGATCTAACGGGTACCGGTATATTTAATGAGCAGTTCTTC
CDR3: CASSQDLTGTGIFNEQFF

J: TRBJ1-6
D: .
length: 15
size: .
V: TRBV2
DNA: TGTGCCAGCAGTGAGCGCCTCTCCTATAATTCACCCCTCCACTTT
CDR3: CASSERLSYNSPLHF

J: TRBJ1-6
D: .
length: 15
size: .
V: TRBV10-3
DNA: TGTGCCATCAGTGAGAGACAGGCCTATGAGTCACCCCTCCACTTT
CDR3: CAISERQAYESPLHF

J: TRBJ1-2
D: TRBD1
length: 15
size: once
V: TRBV6-6
DNA: TGTGCCAGCAGTTACTTAGACAGGGGGCCGCGAGGCTACACCTTC
CDR3: CASSYLDRGPRGYTF

J: TRBJ2-7
D: TRBD1
length: 15
size: .
V: TRBV2
DNA: TGTGCCAGCAGTACTCCGGGACAGGGATCCTACGAGCAGTACTTC
CDR3: CASSTPGQGSYEQYF

J: TRBJ2-5
D: .
length: 13
size: .
V: TRBV11-3
DNA: TGTGCCAGCAACAAACTAGGGTTAGAGACCCAGTACTTC
CDR3: CASNKLGLETQYF

J: TRBJ2-7
D: .
length: 12
size: .
V: TRBV2
DNA: TGTGCCAGCAGGGTCAGGGTGGGCGAGCAGTACTTC
CDR3: CASRVRVGEQYF

J: TRBJ2-2
D: .
length: 13
size: .
V: TRBV6-1
DNA: TGTGCCAGCAGTGATCGTAACACCGGGGAGCTGTTTTTT
CDR3: CASSDRNTGELFF

J: TRBJ2-1
D: TRBD2
length: 15
size: .
V: TRBV6-6
DNA: TGTGCCAGCGCTGGCGGGAGGAGCTCCTACAATGAGCAGTTCTTC
CDR3: CASAGGRSSYNEQFF

J: TRBJ2-7
D: .
length: 11
size: .
V: TRBV10-3
DNA: TGTGCCACCTCTTTATCCTACGAGCAGTACTTC
CDR3: CATSLSYEQYF

J: TRBJ1-4
D: TRBD1
length: 15
size: .
V: TRBV4-3
DNA: TGCGCCAGCAGCCAGATAACAGGGGAAGGGGAAAAACTGTTTTTT
CDR3: CASSQITGEGEKLFF

J: TRBJ1-4
D: .
length: 15
size: .
V: TRBV7-9
DNA: TGTGCCAGCAGCTTGGAGGGGATAACTAATGAAAAACTGTTTTTT
CDR3: CASSLEGITNEKLFF

J: TRBJ2-1
D: .
length: 17
size: .
V: TRBV5-1
DNA: TGCGCCAGCAGCTTGGATTGGGGGCGAGGCTCCTACAATGAGCAGTTCTTC
CDR3: CASSLDWGRGSYNEQFF

J: TRBJ2-1
D: .
length: 15
size: .
V: TRBV5-6
DNA: TGTGCCAGCAGCTTGGCCGGCCGGGGCTACAATGAGCAGTTCTTC
CDR3: CASSLAGRGYNEQFF

J: TRBJ2-7
D: .
length: 12
size: .
V: TRBV19
DNA: TGTGCCAGCCGATCAGGGGGGTCCGTGCAGTACTTC
CDR3: CASRSGGSVQYF

J: TRBJ1-6
D: .
length: 15
size: .
V: TRBV7-9
DNA: TGTGCCAGCAGCTTAGGCGGGACCGATAATTCACCCCTCCACTTT
CDR3: CASSLGGTDNSPLHF

J: TRBJ2-7
D: .
length: 15
size: .
V: TRBV29-1
DNA: TGCAGCGTCAAGCCCCCGGGACTGAACTCCTACGAGCAGTACTTC
CDR3: CSVKPPGLNSYEQYF

J: TRBJ2-7
D: TRBD2
length: 14
size: .
V: TRBV28
DNA: TGTGCCAGCAGTTTAGTTAGCGGGAGCTACGAGCAGTACTTC
CDR3: CASSLVSGSYEQYF

J: TRBJ1-6
D: TRBD1
length: 14
size: .
V: TRBV30
DNA: TGTGCCTGGGGCCACCGGGACAGGGGAAGGCCCCTCCACTTT
CDR3: CAWGHRDRGRPLHF

J: TRBJ2-3
D: TRBD2
length: 17
size: .
V: TRBV5-1
DNA: TGCGCCAGCAGCTTGGCCGGTCTAGCGGAAAGCACAGATACGCAGTATTTT
CDR3: CASSLAGLAESTDTQYF

J: TRBJ1-1
D: TRBD1
length: 17
size: .
V: TRBV15
DNA: TGTGCCACCAGCTCGACAGGGATGGGACCCATGAACACTGAAGCTTTCTTT
CDR3: CATSSTGMGPMNTEAFF

J: TRBJ2-7
D: TRBD2
length: 13
size: .
V: TRBV7-9
DNA: TGTGCTTCCGGACTAGCGGGAGGGTACGAGCAGTACTTC
CDR3: CASGLAGGYEQYF

J: TRBJ2-3
D: TRBD2
length: 14
size: .
V: TRBV2
DNA: TGTGCCAGCTTCTCACGGGAGGGTATGGATACGCAGTATTTT
CDR3: CASFSREGMDTQYF

J: TRBJ1-6
D: .
length: 15
size: .
V: TRBV6-1
DNA: TGTGCCACAAGGACGGACAGCTCCTATAATTCACCCCTCCACTTT
CDR3: CATRTDSSYNSPLHF